This passage covers 6 T cell receptor beta chains from one sample sequenced in a study of T cell responses to AZD1222 COVID-19 vaccine. Using immunoSEQ multiplex PCR, the repertoire was profiled, and TCRdb retains in-frame clones only, with some absent. Among around 200,000 clones listed, just under 95% were seen once. The sequencing here drew on peripheral blood, taken 28 days after the second dose of the MenACWY control vaccine. The receptors originated from an adult who received the MenACWY meningococcal vaccine as a control.

The J gene is TRBJ1-1, the V gene TRBV28; tentative D call: TRBD1 (6 bases). This CDR3 comprises 16 residues. Trimming cost V 3 bases and J 2 bases, with 16 bases left between them. Germline V CDR1 and CDR2: MDHEN, SYDVKM. In DNA, the CDR3 is TGTGCCAGCAGTTTGAGGGGGAAGAGAAGTAACACTGAAGCTTTCTTT. This sequence encodes CASSLRGKRSNTEAFF.

This chain connects TRBV6-2 or TRBV6-3 to TRBJ2-5; TRBD2 matches 7 bases. The CDR3 contains 17 residues. The germline gives CDR1 MNHEY, CDR2 SVGEGT. J lost 4 bases, V lost 2 bases, and 13 bases had no gene match. CDR3: CASSYRDYLGVRETQYF. The CDR3 DNA follows: TGTGCCAGCAGTTACCGGGACTACCTTGGAGTGCGAGAGACCCAGTACTTC.

The chain carries TRBV7-2 and TRBJ1-5; D not resolved. Germline values: CDR1 SGHTA, CDR2 FQGNSA. Trimming removed 4 bases at V and 7 bases at J, with 11 bases between. The CDR3 has 13 residues. The CDR3 coding sequence is TGTGCCAGCAGCTATAGCGGTAGCCAGCCCCAGCATTTT. Translation: CASSYSGSQPQHF. Full variable domain (rest looked up from reference TRBV7-2 and TRBJ1-5): GAGVSQSPSNKVTEKGKDVELRCDPISGHTALYWYRQSLGQGLEFLIYFQGNSAPDKSGLPSDRFSAERTGGSVSTLTIQRTQQEDSAVYLCASSYSGSQPQHFGDGTRLSIL.

The rearrangement links TRBV15 to TRBJ2-3; D gene uncertain. The CDR3 extends over 12 amino acids. V lost 1 base and J 4 bases, leaving 3 bases between the germline ends. From germline, CDR1 is LNHNV and CDR2 YYDKDF (reference sequence). The CDR3 nucleotides read TGTGCCACCAGCAGAGGAGCAGATACGCAGTATTTT. This translates into CATSRGADTQYF.

The chain employs TRBV11-2 and TRBJ1-2, with 7 positions matching TRBD1. The V segment lost 5 bases and the J segment 4 bases; nucleotides outside the gene matches: 4. The CDR3 sequence is 13 residues long. The germline gives CDR1 SGHAT, CDR2 FQNNGV. CDR3 sequence (DNA): TGTGCCAGCAGCAGACAGGGCCTCTATGGCTACACCTTC. Residues: CASSRQGLYGYTF. The full variable domain, with the rest looked up from reference TRBV11-2 and TRBJ1-2, is EAGVAQSPRYKIIEKRQSVAFWCNPISGHATLYWYQQILGQGPKLLIQFQNNGVVDDSQLPKDRFSAERLKGVDSTLKIQPAKLEDSAVYLCASSRQGLYGYTFGSGTRLTVV.

This clone was seen a few times. V gene TRBV27 combines with J gene TRBJ2-1; D gene unclear. CDR3 length: 15 amino acids. Trimming left V 6 bases short and J 0 bases short, with 12 bases between. Germline assignment: CDR1 MNHEY and CDR2 SMNVEV (reference sequence). Written as DNA, the CDR3 is TGTGCCAGCAGCCCGATTTATAGCTCCTACAATGAGCAGTTCTTC. It yields the protein CASSPIYSSYNEQFF.